One sample yielded the 7 T cell receptor beta chains listed below, sequenced in a study of PD-L1 blockade in urothelial cancer. Profiling relied on immunoSEQ multiplex PCR, and the TCRdb table lists in-frame clones only, not all of them. The sample consists of about 88,000 clones, more than 90% of them appearing once. The input for sequencing was PBMCs, taken around atezolizumab (anti-PD-L1) treatment. All receptors derive from a man between 60 and 70 years old with urothelial cancer.

The chain joins TRBV7-9 to TRBJ1-6; possibly TRBD1 for D (6 bases). This CDR3 has 15 residues. The V gene's germline CDR1 is SEHNR and CDR2 FQNEAQ (reference sequence). With 5 bases removed from V and 7 bases from J, the gap between germline ends came to 15 bases. The DNA of the CDR3 is TGTGCCAGCAGCCTCGTAGGGGGGGTAAATTCACCCCTCCACTTT. It encodes CASSLVGGVNSPLHF.

The chain uses TRBV7-9 and TRBJ2-7; D gene ambiguous. The CDR3 extends over 13 amino acids. The V and J ends lost 6 bases and 4 bases respectively, with 13 bases between them. Germline V gives CDR1 SEHNR, CDR2 FQNEAQ (reference sequence). CDR3 protein: CASSSVPPYEQYF. CDR3 bases: TGTGCCAGCAGTTCGGTTCCGCCGTACGAGCAGTACTTC.

The chain recombines TRBV6-1 with TRBJ1-2; 9 positions agree with TRBD1. The CDR3 runs to 14 residues. Looked up from germline, CDR1 is MNHNS and CDR2 is SASEGT. V was pared by 2 bases and J by 4 bases, with 2 bases of the junction left unmatched. The CDR3 loop reads CASSEPGQGYGYTF. The CDR3 DNA follows: TGTGCCAGCAGTGAACCGGGACAGGGCTATGGCTACACCTTC.

The chain employs TRBV4-3 and TRBJ2-7, with TRBD1 identical over 8 bases. The ends lost 1 base at V and 7 bases at J; junction bases unmatched: 9. The CDR3 is 15 amino acids. In germline, CDR1 is LGHNA, CDR2 YSLEER. The CDR3 region is CASSQVGQGGKEQYF. The CDR3 DNA is TGCGCCAGCAGCCAAGTCGGACAGGGCGGGAAGGAGCAGTACTTC.

The rearrangement links TRBV30 to TRBJ1-3; TRBD1 matches at 7 bases. Germline V gene lookup returns CDR1 GTSNPN and CDR2 SVGIG (reference sequence). CDR3 size: 13 residues. The V and J ends lost 7 bases and 3 bases, in that order; junction bases with no gene match: 6. DNA for the CDR3: TGTGCCTTTGACAGGGTCTATGGAAACACCATATATTTT. Translating gives CAFDRVYGNTIYF. The entire variable domain, with the rest obtained from reference TRBV30 and TRBJ1-3, is as follows: SQTIHQWPATLVQPVGSPLSLECTVEGTSNPNLYWYRQAAGRGLQLLFYSVGIGQISSEVPQNLSASRPQDRQFILSSKKLLLSDSGFYLCAFDRVYGNTIYFGEGSWLTVV.

The sample holds a few counts of this clone. This chain uses TRBV14 with TRBJ1-5; D is unclear. Germline CDR1 SGHDN, CDR2 FVKESK. V lost 4 bases to trimming and J lost 5 bases, with 3 bases between them. The CDR3 is made up of 11 amino acids. CDR3 DNA sequence: TGTGCCAGCAGCCGCGATCAGCCCCAGCATTTT. This sequence encodes CASSRDQPQHF.

The chain couples TRBV7-6 to TRBJ2-1; 13 bases line up with TRBD2. The CDR3 runs to 15 residues. Germline CDR1 is SGHVS and CDR2 is FNYEAQ. V was clipped by 4 bases and J by 8 bases; unmatched bases: 5. The CDR3 sequence is CASSSMGLAGYEQFF. The DNA for the CDR3 is TGTGCCAGCAGCTCCATGGGACTAGCGGGGTATGAGCAGTTCTTC.